A single sample gave rise to the 23 T cell receptor beta chains below, sequenced in a study of tissue T cells after allogeneic stem cell transplantation. Profiling relied on immunoSEQ multiplex PCR, and the TCRdb table lists in-frame clones only, not all of them. Of some 1,800 clones listed, about 76% are singletons. Material: colon tissue, obtained at autopsy. The receptors shown here come from a male patient aged 35-75 years with steroid-refractory graft-versus-host disease after an allogeneic stem cell transplant. A share of the T cells may be of graft donor origin.

This clone has just one count. The chain combines TRBV4-2 with TRBJ1-2; TRBD1 is a possible D gene (5 bases). Germline V CDR1 and CDR2: LGHNA, YNFKEQ. The V and J ends lost 3 bases and 0 bases respectively, with 11 bases between them. The CDR3 runs to 15 residues. The CDR3 DNA sequence: TGTGCCAGCAGCCAGCACCGACAGCCTAACTATGGCTACACCTTC. Its protein product is CASSQHRQPNYGYTF.

The DNA for the CDR3 is TGCGCCAGCAGCTTGGATCGGACAGGGGACAGAAACATTCAGTACTTC. Its translation: CASSLDRTGDRNIQYF. The chain uses TRBV5-1 and TRBJ2-4; 9 positions agree with TRBD1. With V trimmed by 0 bases and J by 6 bases, 7 bases remained unmatched. The CDR3 contains 16 residues. The V gene's germline CDR1 is SGHRS and CDR2 YFSETQ.

V and J are TRBV2 and TRBJ2-5, with 13 bases identical to TRBD2. Germline trimming cut 6 bases from V and 0 bases from J; bases unmatched to any gene: 1. Germline loops: CDR1 SNHLY, CDR2 FYNNEI. CDR3 size: 15 residues. CDR3 residues: CASRGLAGNQETQYF. The DNA for the CDR3 is TGTGCCAGCAGGGGACTAGCGGGGAACCAAGAGACCCAGTACTTC.

The chain joins TRBV28 to TRBJ2-1, with D maybe TRBD2 (6 bases). The CDR3 extends over 14 amino acids. Trimming removed 5 bases from V and 4 bases from J, with 12 bases in between. Per germline, CDR1 MDHEN and CDR2 SYDVKM. The CDR3 sequence is CASSRGMGYNEQFF. The CDR3, as DNA: TGTGCCAGCAGTCGGGGGATGGGGTACAATGAGCAGTTCTTC.

In DNA form, the CDR3 reads TGTGCCAGCAGCACGGGGGGTACGCAGTATTTT. Translated: CASSTGGTQYF. This chain connects TRBV27 to TRBJ2-3; TRBD2 agrees at 7 bases. CDR3 size: 11 residues. Germline V CDR1 and CDR2: MNHEY, SMNVEV (reference sequence). The V and J ends lost 6 bases and 8 bases, in that order; junction bases with no gene match: 2.

The chain uses TRBV3-1 (or the pseudogene TRBV3-2) and TRBJ2-1; D unclear. The CDR3 loop spans 12 amino acids. V was pared by 3 bases and J by 5 bases, with 5 bases between. The V gene's germline CDR1 is LGHDT and CDR2 YNNKEL (reference sequence). The CDR3 sequence: CASSHVDNEQFF. CDR3 coding DNA: TGTGCCAGCAGCCATGTAGACAATGAGCAGTTCTTC.

This chain links TRBV19 with TRBJ1-4, with D hard to call. Germline V gene data show CDR1 as LNHDA and CDR2 as SQIVND (reference sequence). Between the trimmed V and J ends, which lost 3 bases and 4 bases, there was a span of 9 bases. The CDR3 totals 14 residues. The CDR3 region has the DNA TGTGCCAGTAGTATGTTGCAGTTTAATGAAAAACTGTTTTTT. It specifies CASSMLQFNEKLFF.

This clone is deemed large. The J gene is TRBJ1-5, the V gene TRBV6-2 or TRBV6-3, with 9 bases identical to TRBD1. The CDR3 covers 16 residues. Unmatched junction bases numbered 7, after V lost 5 bases and J lost 2 bases. Germline V lookup: CDR1 MNHEY, CDR2 SVGEGT. The CDR3 sequence is CASSAGTGLGNQPQHF. CDR3 bases: TGTGCCAGCAGTGCTGGGACAGGGCTGGGCAATCAGCCCCAGCATTTT.

This clone was picked up a small number of times. V and J are TRBV4-1 and TRBJ2-7; 9 nucleotides line up with TRBD1. CDR3 length equals 15 residues. Germline loops: CDR1 MGHRA, CDR2 YSYEKL. The ends lost 0 bases at V and 6 bases at J; junction bases unmatched: 6. The CDR3 protein is CASSQDRTGVGEQYF. The DNA for the CDR3 is TGCGCCAGCAGCCAAGATAGGACAGGGGTTGGCGAGCAGTACTTC.

This chain joins TRBV18 and TRBJ2-1; no firm D call. V was trimmed by 3 bases and J by 0 bases, leaving 9 bases between them. Germline assignment: CDR1 KGHSH and CDR2 LQKENI. This CDR3 spans 15 amino acids. CDR3 protein: CASSPESSSYNEQFF. CDR3 DNA: TGTGCCAGCTCACCCGAAAGCAGCTCCTACAATGAGCAGTTCTTC.

The rearrangement links TRBV28 to TRBJ1-4, with a weak D call TRBD1 (5 bases). Per the germline V gene, CDR1 is MDHEN and CDR2 is SYDVKM. The ends were cut back, 7 bases at V and 4 bases at J, with 13 bases in the middle. This CDR3 has 14 residues. The CDR3 nucleotides are TGTGCCAGCACCTGGGGAGGGGATAATGAAAAACTGTTTTTT. Translated: CASTWGGDNEKLFF.

The chain links TRBV4-2 to TRBJ2-1; 7 bases line up with TRBD2. CDR3 size: 17 residues. CDR1 is LGHNA and CDR2 is YNFKEQ in the germline V gene. J was trimmed by 0 bases and V by 2 bases; bases with no gene match: 7. The CDR3 sequence: CASSQSLGGDSYNEQFF. The CDR3 region has the DNA TGTGCCAGCAGCCAAAGTCTGGGGGGGGACTCCTACAATGAGCAGTTCTTC.

The chain uses TRBV10-2 and TRBJ2-3, with 7 bases fitting TRBD1. Unmatched junction bases numbered 3, after V lost 6 bases and J lost 0 bases. The CDR3 is 14 amino acids. Per the germline V gene, CDR1 is WSHSY and CDR2 is SAAADI. The DNA of the CDR3 is TGCGCCAGCAGGACAGGGTCTAGCACAGATACGCAGTATTTT. Protein sequence: CASRTGSSTDTQYF.

This chain links TRBV6-1 with TRBJ1-2; 7 bases are shared with TRBD1. The V and J ends lost 4 bases and 3 bases, in that order; junction bases with no gene match: 11. Germline CDR1 and CDR2: MNHNS and SASEGT. The CDR3 is made up of 16 amino acids. The CDR3 reads CASSARQGSYDYGYTF. In DNA, the CDR3 is TGTGCCAGCAGTGCCAGACAGGGCTCCTATGACTATGGCTACACCTTC.

This clone has just one count. The rearrangement links TRBV4-1 to TRBJ2-3, with D possibly matching TRBD2 (6 bases). CDR3 length: 16 residues. The V gene's germline CDR1 is MGHRA and CDR2 YSYEKL. The ends were cut back, 3 bases at V and 2 bases at J, with 15 bases in the middle. The CDR3 bases are TGCGCCAGCAGCCATGAACGGGACTTAGACACAGATACGCAGTATTTT. Its protein product is CASSHERDLDTDTQYF.

The sample holds a few counts of this clone. The genes are TRBV5-6 and TRBJ1-2, with D unresolved. Germline lookup yields CDR1 SGHDT and CDR2 YYEEEE. The CDR3 is 14 amino acids. Trimming stripped 6 bases from V and 0 bases from J, with 12 bases between. The DNA for the CDR3 is TGTGCCAGCACCCGGCTCTCGACTAACTATGGCTACACCTTC. Amino acid sequence: CASTRLSTNYGYTF.

The V gene is TRBV19, the J gene TRBJ2-2; D is perhaps TRBD2 (6 bases). The CDR3 runs to 18 residues. The germline V gene has CDR1 LNHDA and CDR2 SQIVND (reference sequence). Trimming pared 1 base from V and 4 bases from J, leaving 19 bases between. CDR3 sequence reads: CASSIAGRQGGFTGELFF. Here the CDR3 DNA reads TGTGCCAGTAGTATAGCAGGGCGGCAGGGAGGTTTCACCGGGGAGCTGTTTTTT. Full variable domain (rest looked up from reference TRBV19 and TRBJ2-2): DGGITQSPKYLFRKEGQNVTLSCEQNLNHDAMYWYRQDPGQGLRLIYYSQIVNDFQKGDIAEGYSVSREKKESFPLTVTSAQKNPTAFYLCASSIAGRQGGFTGELFFGEGSRLTVL.

This rearrangement joins TRBV10-1 to TRBJ2-5, with D perhaps assigned TRBD1 or TRBD2 (6 bases each). The CDR3 spans 16 residues. Trimming left V 3 bases short and J 2 bases short, with 16 bases between. The V gene's germline CDR1 is WNHNN and CDR2 SYGVQD (reference sequence). The CDR3 spells CASSEMIGGLQETQYF. CDR3 DNA sequence: TGCGCCAGCAGTGAAATGATTGGGGGGCTACAAGAGACCCAGTACTTC.

The chain recombines TRBV10-1 with TRBJ1-1; 8 nucleotides agree with TRBD1. The trim removed 4 bases at V and 0 bases at J, leaving 4 bases unmatched. The CDR3 is 15 residues long. The germline V gene encodes CDR1 WNHNN and CDR2 SYGVQD (reference sequence). Written as DNA, the CDR3 is TGCGCCAGCAGTGGGGACAGGATTATGAACACTGAAGCTTTCTTT. It yields the protein CASSGDRIMNTEAFF.

The CDR3 spells CASSSTSGPYNEQFF. Here the CDR3 DNA reads TGTGCCAGCAGCTCGACTAGCGGGCCCTACAATGAGCAGTTCTTC. The chain is built from TRBV7-2 and TRBJ2-1; 10 bases line up with TRBD2. CDR1 and CDR2 from the germline V gene are SGHTA and FQGNSA. This CDR3 contains 15 residues. V was clipped by 4 bases and J by 2 bases; unmatched bases: 2.

The chain couples TRBV18 to TRBJ1-1, with TRBD1 as a possible D gene (5 bases). The CDR3 length is 14 residues. The V end lost 5 bases, the J end lost 0 bases, and 10 bases lay between the germline ends. Per germline, CDR1 KGHSH and CDR2 LQKENI. The CDR3: CASSGATVNTEAFF. CDR3 nucleotide sequence: TGTGCCAGCTCAGGAGCGACAGTGAACACTGAAGCTTTCTTT. Full variable domain (outside the CDR3, taken from reference TRBV18 and TRBJ1-1): NAGVMQNPRHLVRRRGQEARLRCSPMKGHSHVYWYRQLPEEGLKFMVYLQKENIIDESGMPKERFSAEFPKEGPSILRIQQVVRGDSAAYFCASSGATVNTEAFFGQGTRLTVV.

The chain carries TRBV18 and TRBJ2-5; D is possibly TRBD1 (6 bases). The germline V and J ends were trimmed by 2 bases and 5 bases, with 15 bases remaining between them. Germline V gives CDR1 KGHSH, CDR2 LQKENI. The length of the CDR3 is 15 residues. CDR3 coding DNA: TGTGCCAGCTCACCAGAGGCAGGGGATGAGGAGACCCAGTACTTC. Translating it yields CASSPEAGDEETQYF. The full variable domain, its missing parts supplied by reference TRBV18 and TRBJ2-5, is NAGVMQNPRHLVRRRGQEARLRCSPMKGHSHVYWYRQLPEEGLKFMVYLQKENIIDESGMPKERFSAEFPKEGPSILRIQQVVRGDSAAYFCASSPEAGDEETQYFGPGTRLLVL.

The chain has TRBV28 and TRBJ2-1; D perhaps matches TRBD1 (5 bases). Germline CDR1 is MDHEN and CDR2 is SYDVKM. The CDR3 consists of 15 residues. Trimming took 4 bases from V and 3 from J, leaving 13 bases between them. The DNA for the CDR3 is TGTGCCAGCAGTTGGGGCGAGGATCTCTACAATGAGCAGTTCTTC. Translated, it gives CASSWGEDLYNEQFF.